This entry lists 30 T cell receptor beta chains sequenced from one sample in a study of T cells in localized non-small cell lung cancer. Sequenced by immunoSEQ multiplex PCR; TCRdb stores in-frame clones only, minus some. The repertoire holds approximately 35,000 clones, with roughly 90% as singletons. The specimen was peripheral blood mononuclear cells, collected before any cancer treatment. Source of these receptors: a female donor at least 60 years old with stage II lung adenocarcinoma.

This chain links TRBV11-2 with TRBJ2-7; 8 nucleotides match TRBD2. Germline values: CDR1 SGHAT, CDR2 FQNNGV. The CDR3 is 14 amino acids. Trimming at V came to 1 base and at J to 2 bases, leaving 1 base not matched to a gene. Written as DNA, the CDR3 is TGTGCCAGCAGCTTAGCCGGGAGGGCCTACGAGCAGTACTTC. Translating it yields CASSLAGRAYEQYF.

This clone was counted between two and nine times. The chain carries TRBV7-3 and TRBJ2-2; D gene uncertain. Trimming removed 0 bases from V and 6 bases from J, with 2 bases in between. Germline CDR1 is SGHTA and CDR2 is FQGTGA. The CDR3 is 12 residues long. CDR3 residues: CASSLTPGELFF. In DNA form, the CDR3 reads TGTGCCAGCAGCTTAACCCCCGGGGAGCTGTTTTTT.

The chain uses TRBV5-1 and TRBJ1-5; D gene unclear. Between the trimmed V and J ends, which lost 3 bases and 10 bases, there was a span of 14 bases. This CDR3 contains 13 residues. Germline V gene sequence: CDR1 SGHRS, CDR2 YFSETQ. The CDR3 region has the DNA TGCGCCAGCAGCTCGGCGAAAGATTCTCCCCAGCATTTT. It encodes CASSSAKDSPQHF.

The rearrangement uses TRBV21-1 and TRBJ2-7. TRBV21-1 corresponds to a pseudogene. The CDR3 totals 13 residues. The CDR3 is CASNRDGPYEQYF. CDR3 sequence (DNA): TGTGCCAGCAACCGGGACGGACCCTACGAGCAGTACTTC.

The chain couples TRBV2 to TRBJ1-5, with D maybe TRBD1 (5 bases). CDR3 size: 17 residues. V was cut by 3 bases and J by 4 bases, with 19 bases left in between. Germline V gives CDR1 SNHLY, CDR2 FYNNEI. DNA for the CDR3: TGTGCCAGCAGTGAGAATCTTCAGGGATTTTGGAATCAGCCCCAGCATTTT. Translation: CASSENLQGFWNQPQHF.

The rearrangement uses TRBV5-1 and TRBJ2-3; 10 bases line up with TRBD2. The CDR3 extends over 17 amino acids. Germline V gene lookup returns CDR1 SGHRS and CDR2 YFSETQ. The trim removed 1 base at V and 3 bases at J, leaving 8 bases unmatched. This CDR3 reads CASSLRRGLAPTDTQYF. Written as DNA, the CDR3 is TGCGCCAGCAGCTTGCGTAGGGGACTAGCGCCTACAGATACGCAGTATTTT.

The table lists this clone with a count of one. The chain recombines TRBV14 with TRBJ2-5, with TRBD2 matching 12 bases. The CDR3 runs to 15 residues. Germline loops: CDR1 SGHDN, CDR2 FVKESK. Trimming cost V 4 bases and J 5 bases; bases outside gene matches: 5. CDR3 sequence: CASSPASGGAETQYF. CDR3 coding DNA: TGTGCCAGCAGCCCAGCTAGCGGGGGGGCGGAGACCCAGTACTTC.

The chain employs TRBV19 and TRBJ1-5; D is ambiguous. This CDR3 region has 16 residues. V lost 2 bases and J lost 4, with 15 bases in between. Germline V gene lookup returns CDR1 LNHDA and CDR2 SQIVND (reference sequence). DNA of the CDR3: TGTGCCAGTAGTATATTTGAGCGGGCGACAAATCAGCCCCAGCATTTT. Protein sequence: CASSIFERATNQPQHF.

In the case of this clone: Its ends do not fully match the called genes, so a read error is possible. The CDR3: CATSSRTTGGNF. The CDR3 coding sequence is TGTGCCACCAGCTCCCGCACAACGGGTGGGAATTTT. The genes are TRBV15 and TRBJ1-5; no reliable D call. The CDR3 is 12 residues long. Germline V gene sequence: CDR1 LNHNV, CDR2 YYDKDF (reference sequence).

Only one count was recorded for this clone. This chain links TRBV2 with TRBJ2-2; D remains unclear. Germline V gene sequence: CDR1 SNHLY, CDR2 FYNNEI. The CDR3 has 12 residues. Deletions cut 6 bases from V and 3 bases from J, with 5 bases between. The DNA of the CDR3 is TGTGCCAGCAGCCTTCACACCGGGGAGCTGTTTTTT. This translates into CASSLHTGELFF.

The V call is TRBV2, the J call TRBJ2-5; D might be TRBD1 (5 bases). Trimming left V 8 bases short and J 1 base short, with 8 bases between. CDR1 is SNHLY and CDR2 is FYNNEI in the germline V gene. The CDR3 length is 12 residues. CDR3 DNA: TGTGCCAGCTCAGGGCCCCAAGAGACCCAGTACTTC. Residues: CASSGPQETQYF.

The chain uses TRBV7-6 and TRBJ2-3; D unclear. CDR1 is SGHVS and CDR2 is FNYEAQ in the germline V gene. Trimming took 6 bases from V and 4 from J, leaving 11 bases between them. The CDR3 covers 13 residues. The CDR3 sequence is CASSRRASDTQYF. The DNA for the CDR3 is TGTGCCAGCAGTCGCCGGGCGTCAGATACGCAGTATTTT.

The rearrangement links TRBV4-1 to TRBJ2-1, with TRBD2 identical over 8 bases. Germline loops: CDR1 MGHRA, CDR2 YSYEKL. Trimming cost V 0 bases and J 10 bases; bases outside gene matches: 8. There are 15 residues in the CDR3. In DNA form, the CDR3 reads TGCGCCAGCAGCCAAGACGTTAGCGGGACCCGGGAGCAGTTCTTC. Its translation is CASSQDVSGTREQFF.

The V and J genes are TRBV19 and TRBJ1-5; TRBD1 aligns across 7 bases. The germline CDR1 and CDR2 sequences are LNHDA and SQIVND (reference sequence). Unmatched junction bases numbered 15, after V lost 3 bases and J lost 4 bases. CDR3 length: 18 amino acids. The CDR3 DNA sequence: TGTGCCAGTAGTATGAGGGGGCGAACCACGAGAGATAATCAGCCCCAGCATTTT. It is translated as CASSMRGRTTRDNQPQHF. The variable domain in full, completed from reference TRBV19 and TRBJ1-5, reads DGGITQSPKYLFRKEGQNVTLSCEQNLNHDAMYWYRQDPGQGLRLIYYSQIVNDFQKGDIAEGYSVSREKKESFPLTVTSAQKNPTAFYLCASSMRGRTTRDNQPQHFGDGTRLSIL.

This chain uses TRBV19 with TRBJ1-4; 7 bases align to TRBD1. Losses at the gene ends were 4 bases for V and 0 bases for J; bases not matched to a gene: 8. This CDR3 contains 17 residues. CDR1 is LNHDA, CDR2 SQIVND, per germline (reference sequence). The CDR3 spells CASSRDRARTTNEKLFF. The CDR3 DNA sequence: TGTGCCAGTAGTAGGGACAGAGCGCGAACAACTAATGAAAAACTGTTTTTT.

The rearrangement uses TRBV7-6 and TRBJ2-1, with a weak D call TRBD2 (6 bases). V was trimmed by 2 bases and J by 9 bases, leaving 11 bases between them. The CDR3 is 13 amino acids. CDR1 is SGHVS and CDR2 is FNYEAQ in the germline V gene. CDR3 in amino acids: CASSLWGEGEQFF. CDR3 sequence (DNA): TGTGCCAGCAGCTTATGGGGGGAAGGTGAGCAGTTCTTC.

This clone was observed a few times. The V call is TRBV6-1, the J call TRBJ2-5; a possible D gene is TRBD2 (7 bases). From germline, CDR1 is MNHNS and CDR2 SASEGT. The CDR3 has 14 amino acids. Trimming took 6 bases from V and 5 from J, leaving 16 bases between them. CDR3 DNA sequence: TGTGCCAGCAGGGTCCGGGGGGCAGGGGAGACCCAGTACTTC. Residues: CASRVRGAGETQYF.

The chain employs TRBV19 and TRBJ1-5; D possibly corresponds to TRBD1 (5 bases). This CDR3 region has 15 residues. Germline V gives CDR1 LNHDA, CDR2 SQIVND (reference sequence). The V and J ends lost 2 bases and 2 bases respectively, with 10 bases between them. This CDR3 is CASSISQGGNQPQHF. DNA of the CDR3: TGTGCCAGTAGTATAAGTCAGGGAGGCAATCAGCCCCAGCATTTT.

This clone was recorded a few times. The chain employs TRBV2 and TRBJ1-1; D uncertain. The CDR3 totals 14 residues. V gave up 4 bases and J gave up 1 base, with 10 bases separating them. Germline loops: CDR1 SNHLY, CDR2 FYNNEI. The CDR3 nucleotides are TGTGCCAGCAGTGTTTACGGGGAGAACACTGAAGCTTTCTTT. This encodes CASSVYGENTEAFF. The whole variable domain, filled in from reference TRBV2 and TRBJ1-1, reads EPEVTQTPSHQVTQMGQEVILRCVPISNHLYFYWYRQILGQKVEFLVSFYNNEISEKSEIFDDQFSVERPDGSNFTLKIRSTKLEDSAMYFCASSVYGENTEAFFGQGTRLTVV.

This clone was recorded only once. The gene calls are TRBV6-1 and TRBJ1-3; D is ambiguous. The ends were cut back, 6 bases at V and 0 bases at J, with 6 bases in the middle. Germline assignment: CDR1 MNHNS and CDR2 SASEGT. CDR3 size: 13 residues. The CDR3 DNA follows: TGTGCCAGCAGGGGGAGCTCTGGAAACACCATATATTTT. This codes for CASRGSSGNTIYF.

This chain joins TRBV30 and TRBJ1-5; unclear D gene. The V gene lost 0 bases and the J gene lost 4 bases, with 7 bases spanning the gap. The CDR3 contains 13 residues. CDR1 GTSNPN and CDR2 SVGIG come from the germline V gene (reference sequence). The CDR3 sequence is CAWSVRGNQPQHF. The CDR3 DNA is TGTGCCTGGAGTGTACGAGGGAATCAGCCCCAGCATTTT.

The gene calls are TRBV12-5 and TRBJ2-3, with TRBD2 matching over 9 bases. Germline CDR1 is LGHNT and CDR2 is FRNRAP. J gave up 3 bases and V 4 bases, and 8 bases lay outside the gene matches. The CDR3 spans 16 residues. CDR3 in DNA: TGTGCTAGTGGTTGGGGCAGCGGGGGGCGAACAGATACGCAGTATTTT. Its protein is CASGWGSGGRTDTQYF.

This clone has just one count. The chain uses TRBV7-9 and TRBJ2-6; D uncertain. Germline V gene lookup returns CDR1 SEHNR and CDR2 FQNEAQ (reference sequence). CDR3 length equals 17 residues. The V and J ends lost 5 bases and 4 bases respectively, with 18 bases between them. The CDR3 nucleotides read TGTGCCAGCAGCCCCCATTTATGGTCGGCAGGGGCCAACGTCCTGACTTTC. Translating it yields CASSPHLWSAGANVLTF.

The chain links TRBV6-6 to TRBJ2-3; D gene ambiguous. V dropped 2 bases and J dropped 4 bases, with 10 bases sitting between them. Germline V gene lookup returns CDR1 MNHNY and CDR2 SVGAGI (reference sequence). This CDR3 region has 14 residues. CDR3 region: CASSYPDVPDTQYF. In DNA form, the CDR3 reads TGTGCCAGCAGTTACCCCGACGTCCCAGATACGCAGTATTTT.

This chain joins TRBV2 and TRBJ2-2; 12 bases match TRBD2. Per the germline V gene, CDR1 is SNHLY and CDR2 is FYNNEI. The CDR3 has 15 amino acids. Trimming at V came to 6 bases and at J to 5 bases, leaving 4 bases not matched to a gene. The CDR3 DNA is TGTGCCAGCAGACCCGGGACTAGCGGGACCGGGGAGCTGTTTTTT. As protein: CASRPGTSGTGELFF.

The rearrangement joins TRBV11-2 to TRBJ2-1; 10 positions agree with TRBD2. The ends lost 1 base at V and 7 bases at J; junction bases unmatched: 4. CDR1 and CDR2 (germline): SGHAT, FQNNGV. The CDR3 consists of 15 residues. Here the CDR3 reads CASSLGAGGTNEQFF. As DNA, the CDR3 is TGTGCCAGCAGCTTAGGAGCGGGAGGGACGAATGAGCAGTTCTTC.

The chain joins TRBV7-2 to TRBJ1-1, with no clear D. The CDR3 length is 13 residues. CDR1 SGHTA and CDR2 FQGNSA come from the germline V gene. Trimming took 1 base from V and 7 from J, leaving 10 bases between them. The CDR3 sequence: CASSLVIYSEAFF. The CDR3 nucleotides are TGTGCCAGCAGCTTAGTAATATACAGTGAAGCTTTCTTT.

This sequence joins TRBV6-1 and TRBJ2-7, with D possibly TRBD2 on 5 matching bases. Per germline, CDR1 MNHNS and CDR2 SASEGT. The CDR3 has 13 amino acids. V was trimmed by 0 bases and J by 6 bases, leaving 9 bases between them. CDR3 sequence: CASSEAGSVEQYF. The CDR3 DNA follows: TGTGCCAGCAGTGAAGCTGGGAGTGTCGAGCAGTACTTC.

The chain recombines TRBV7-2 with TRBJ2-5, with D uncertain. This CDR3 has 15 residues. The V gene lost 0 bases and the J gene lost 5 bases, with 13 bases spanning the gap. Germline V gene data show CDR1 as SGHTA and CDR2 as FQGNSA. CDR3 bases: TGTGCCAGCAGCTTAGCGAGGACCAAAGGGGAGACCCAGTACTTC. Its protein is CASSLARTKGETQYF.

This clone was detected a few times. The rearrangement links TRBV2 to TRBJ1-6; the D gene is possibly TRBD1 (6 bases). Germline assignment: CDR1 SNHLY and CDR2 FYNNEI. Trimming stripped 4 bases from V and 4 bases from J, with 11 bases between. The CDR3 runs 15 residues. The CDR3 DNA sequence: TGTGCCAGCAGTGCGCAACAGGGATATAATTCACCCCTCCACTTT. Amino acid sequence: CASSAQQGYNSPLHF.